This T cell receptor (beta chain) emerged from a study of blood T cell repertoires in COVID-19 (dated by TCRdb to about 2020). Regarding the complete study: Samples covering the acute and convalescent phases of COVID-19 were provided by collaborators in the United States, Italy and Spain. The sample metadata nearly always contained a de-identified subject ID, COVID-19 status, age in years and sex. The prospective study material was composed of cDNA or gDNA derived from T cells, B-cell-depleted T cells, or PBMCs. Where available, HLA class I and class II types were taken from metadata supplied by the sample provider and were not determined by assay-based typing. Samples came from the ongoing ImmuneRACE study (first 160 participants) plus 1,254 subjects from 6 global collaborators. The repertoires were released in a freely available public database meant as a resource for research on the immune response to SARS-CoV-2. Subjects who had been exposed to COVID-19, were actively infected with it, or had recovered from it provided the deeply sampled blood TCRbeta repertoires that made up the dataset.

As for this clone: Which antigen it targets is not known. Base qualities are not at hand, and no much larger clone is one base apart.

The paper's findings and limits, for the study overall: The quantity of clinical and demographic metadata differed by source and by participant and was supplied without curation.

Each collaborating institution followed its own protocols to collect whole blood in K2EDTA tubes. For TCRbeta analysis, collaborators shipped samples as frozen whole blood, isolated PBMCs, or DNA extracted from either of those sample types. TCRbeta CDR3 regions were amplified from genomic DNA by means of the immunoSEQ Assay, a bias-controlled multiplex PCR. The source study handled its data this way. The number of nucleated cells in each sample was estimated from the amplification of reference gene primers within the assay. Sequence reads were collapsed and filtered to measure the absolute abundance of every unique TCRbeta CDR3 rearrangement. For each sample, productive Simpson clonality was calculated by taking the square root of Simpson's diversity index across productive rearrangements. TCRdb provides this immuneACCESS table in a form limited to in-frame rearrangements. Some clones are lacking; in checked studies, under half of them reflect an unresolved V gene, and why the rest are absent is not known. V, J and clone size derive from that table, while D and trimming were established from the DNA sequence. The table for this sample lists around 290,000 clones; around 88% of them were counted only once. Approximately 4.2% of the sample lies in the top ten.

V trim: 4 bases; J trim: 2 bases; unmatched bases: 4. As encoded in the germline V gene, CDR1 is SGDLS while CDR2 is YYNGEE. The CDR3 measures 16 amino acids from cysteine to phenylalanine. Just the 48-base CDR3 DNA is kept, in frame starting at base 1. The chain is encoded by TRBV9 joined to TRBJ2-3; 13 central bases correspond to TRBD2. This receptor was taken from a middle-aged man with acute or convalescent COVID-19. The sample consisted of peripheral blood. Here the CDR3 is given as CASSTGLAGVTDTQYF. The nucleotide sequence is given as TGTGCCAGCAGCACAGGACTAGCGGGGGTCACAGATACGCAGTATTTT. With all but the CDR3 taken from the reference TRBV9 and TRBJ2-3 genes, the full variable domain is: DSGVTQTPKHLITATGQRVTLRCSPRSGDLSVYWYQQSLDQGLQFLIQYYNGEERAKGNILERFSAQQFPDLHSELNLSSLELGDSALYFCASSTGLAGVTDTQYFGPGTRLTVL.